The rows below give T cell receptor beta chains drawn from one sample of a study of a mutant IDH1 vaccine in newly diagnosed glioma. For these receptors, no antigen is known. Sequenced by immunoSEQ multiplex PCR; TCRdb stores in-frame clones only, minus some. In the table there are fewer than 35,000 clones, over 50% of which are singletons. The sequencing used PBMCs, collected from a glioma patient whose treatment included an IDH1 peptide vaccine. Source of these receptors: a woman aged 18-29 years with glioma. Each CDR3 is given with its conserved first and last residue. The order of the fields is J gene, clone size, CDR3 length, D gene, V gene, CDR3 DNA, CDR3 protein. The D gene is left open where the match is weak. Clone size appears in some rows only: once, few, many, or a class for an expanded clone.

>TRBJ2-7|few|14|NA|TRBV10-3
TGTGCCATCAGTGAGTCGGAGGGTATTTACGAGCAGTACTTC
CAISESEGIYEQYF
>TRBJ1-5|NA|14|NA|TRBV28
TGTGCCAGCAGTGCCGGGGACATCTATCAGCCCCAGCATTTT
CASSAGDIYQPQHF
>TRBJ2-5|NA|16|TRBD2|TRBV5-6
TGTGCCAGCAGCCCTGACGGGGGGGGAACCCAAGAGACCCAGTACTTC
CASSPDGGGTQETQYF
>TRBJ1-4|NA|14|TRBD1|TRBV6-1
TGTGCCAGCAGGGGGGGGACAGGCCCTGAAAAACTGTTTTTT
CASRGGTGPEKLFF
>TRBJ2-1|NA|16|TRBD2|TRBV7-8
TGTGCCAGCAGCTCTCTAGCGGGAGCGTCCTACAATGAGCAGTTCTTC
CASSSLAGASYNEQFF
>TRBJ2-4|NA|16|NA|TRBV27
TGTGCCAGCACTAAGGACAGAACACTAGCCAAAAACATTCAGTACTTC
CASTKDRTLAKNIQYF
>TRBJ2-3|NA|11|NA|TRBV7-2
TGTGCCAGCAGTAGTTCAGATACGCAGTATTTT
CASSSSDTQYF
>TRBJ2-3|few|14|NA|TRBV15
TGTGCCACCAGCAGAGATGGATCCCGTGAGGCGCAGTATTTT
CATSRDGSREAQYF
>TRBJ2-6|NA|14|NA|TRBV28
TGTGCCAGCAGTTTTATCTCTGGGGCCAACGTCCTGACTTTC
CASSFISGANVLTF
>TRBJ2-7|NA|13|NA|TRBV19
TGTGCCACCTCCAAGGGAGACTCCTACGAGCAGTACTTC
CATSKGDSYEQYF
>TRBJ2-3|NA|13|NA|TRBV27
TGTGCCAGCAGCTTGTGGAGCACAGATACGCAGTATTTT
CASSLWSTDTQYF
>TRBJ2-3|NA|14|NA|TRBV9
TGTGCCAGCAGCGTAGGGTCGCATCCGGATACGCAGTATTTT
CASSVGSHPDTQYF
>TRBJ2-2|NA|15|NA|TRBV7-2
TGTGCCAGCATAGTCTACCCCGACCGGTTAGGGGAGCTGTTTTTT
CASIVYPDRLGELFF
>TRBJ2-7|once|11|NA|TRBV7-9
TGTGCCAGCAGCGTGACCTACGAGCAGTACTTC
CASSVTYEQYF
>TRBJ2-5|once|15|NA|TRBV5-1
TGCGCCAGCAGCTTGGGCGGGACAGCCCAAGAGACCCAGTACTTC
CASSLGGTAQETQYF
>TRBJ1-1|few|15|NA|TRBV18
TGTGCCAGCTCACTTAGCCCAGTCATGAACACTGAAGCTTTCTTT
CASSLSPVMNTEAFF
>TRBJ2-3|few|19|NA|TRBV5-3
TGTGCCAGAAGCCACGTCGGCAGGGGGGGAAGGACTAACCCAGATACGCAGTATTTT
CARSHVGRGGRTNPDTQYF
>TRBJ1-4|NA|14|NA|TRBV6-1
TGTGCCAGCCTCAGCAGGGCCCTTAATGAAAAACTGTTTTTT
CASLSRALNEKLFF
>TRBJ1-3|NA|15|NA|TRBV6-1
TGTGCCAGCACCGTCGGAGGGTTAGTTGGAAACACCATATATTTT
CASTVGGLVGNTIYF
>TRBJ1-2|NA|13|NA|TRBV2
TGTGCCAGCAGTGATCCCTGGGCGGGAGGCTACACCTTC
CASSDPWAGGYTF
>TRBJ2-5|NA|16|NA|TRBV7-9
TGTGCCAGCAGCTTAGGGACGGTGGTCGGGGGAGAGACCCAGTACTTC
CASSLGTVVGGETQYF
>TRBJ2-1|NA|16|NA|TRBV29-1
TGCAGCGTTGTGGGTCAGGGCGGGGGCGTTGGATCTGAGCAGTTCTTC
CSVVGQGGGVGSEQFF
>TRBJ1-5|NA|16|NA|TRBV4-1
TGCGCCAGCAGCCAAGATGGAGGGCTCGGCAATCAGCCCCAGCATTTT
CASSQDGGLGNQPQHF
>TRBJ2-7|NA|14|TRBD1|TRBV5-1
TGCGCCAGCAGCTTGGCGACAGGGCCCCTCGAGCAGTACTTC
CASSLATGPLEQYF
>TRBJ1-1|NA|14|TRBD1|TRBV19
TGTGCCAGTAGGCGGACAGGAACTAACACTGAAGCTTTCTTT
CASRRTGTNTEAFF
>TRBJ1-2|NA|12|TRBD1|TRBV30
TGTGCCTGGGGAGGGGGCGCGGGTGGCTACACCTTC
CAWGGGAGGYTF
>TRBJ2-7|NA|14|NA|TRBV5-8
TGTGCCAGCATCCATCAGGCGGGCGGGTACGAGCAGTACTTC
CASIHQAGGYEQYF
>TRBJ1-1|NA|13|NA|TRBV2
TGTGCCAGCAGTATGGAAAAGAACACTGAAGCTTTCTTT
CASSMEKNTEAFF
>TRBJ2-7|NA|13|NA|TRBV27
TGTGCCAGCAGTCCCCATCCCGCCTACGAGCAGTACTTC
CASSPHPAYEQYF
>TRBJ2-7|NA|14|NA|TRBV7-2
TGTGCCAGCAACTTAGGCCCAGCGGCCTACGAGCAGTACTTC
CASNLGPAAYEQYF
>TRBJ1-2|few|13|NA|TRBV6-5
TGTGCCAGCAGTAAGAAGAGGGTTGGCGGCTACACCTTC
CASSKKRVGGYTF
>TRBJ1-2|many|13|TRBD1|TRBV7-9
TGTGCCAGCAGCCCGGGGACAGCCCATGGCTACACCTTC
CASSPGTAHGYTF
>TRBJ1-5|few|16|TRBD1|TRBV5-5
TGTGCCAGCAGCTTGGCAGGGGGCGCGAGCAATCAGCCCCAGCATTTT
CASSLAGGASNQPQHF
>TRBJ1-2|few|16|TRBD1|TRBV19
TGTGCCAGTAGTTTCGGACAGGGGCGATCTAACTATGGCTACACCTTC
CASSFGQGRSNYGYTF
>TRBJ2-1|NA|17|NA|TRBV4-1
TGCGCCAGCAGCCAAGACGGGTATGTAGTTAACTACAATGAGCAGTTCTTC
CASSQDGYVVNYNEQFF
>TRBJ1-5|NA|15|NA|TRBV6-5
TGTGCCAGCAGTTACTCATCCGCAGGTCGGCAGCCCCAGCATTTT
CASSYSSAGRQPQHF
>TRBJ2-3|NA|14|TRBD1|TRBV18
TGTGCCAGCTCATATGGGACAGGCACAGATACGCAGTATTTT
CASSYGTGTDTQYF
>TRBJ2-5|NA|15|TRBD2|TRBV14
TGTGCCAGCAGCCCCCTTAGCGGGGGGTTCGAGACCCAGTACTTC
CASSPLSGGFETQYF